This T cell receptor (beta chain) was identified in a study of blood T cell repertoires in COVID-19. The V and J ends lost 4 bases and 1 base, in that order; junction bases with no gene match: 3. CDR3 length: 15 residues. CDR1 is ENHRY and CDR2 is SYGVKD in the germline V gene. Data came from immunoSEQ multiplex PCR; TCRdb stores just in-frame clones and leaves some out. The sample holds tens of thousands of clones, 87% seen once. The material sequenced was peripheral blood. The receptor was isolated from a human donor in a cohort sampled during active COVID-19. V usage is TRBV10-3 and J usage is TRBJ1-5, with 8 bases identical to TRBD1. The CDR3, as DNA: TGTGCCATCAGTGGGACAGGGCAAAGCAATCAGCCCCAGCATTTT. Encoded protein: CAISGTGQSNQPQHF.